What follows are 12 T cell receptor beta chains derived from one specimen sequenced in a study of identical twins. Via MiXCR, TCRdb re-called the 5' RACE reads, giving one row per CDR3 protein. The sample contains roughly 770,000 distinct CDR3 sequences, roughly 18% of which appear only once. These same data were also listed under a study on T cells expressing NK-cell markers.

Sequenced material: PBMCs. These receptors originate from a woman between 18 and 30 years old in good health.

The chain carries TRBV7-9 and TRBJ2-2; 9 nucleotides align to TRBD2. The germline gives CDR1 SEHNR, CDR2 FQNEAQ (reference sequence). This CDR3 contains 16 residues. Trimming took 1 base from V and 5 from J; bases not matched to a gene: 5. The CDR3 DNA sequence: TGTGCCAGCAGCTTAGAGCGGGGGGCGCATACCGGGGAGCTGTTTTTT. This translates into CASSLERGAHTGELFF.

The J gene is TRBJ2-1, the V gene TRBV20-1; 8 positions match TRBD2. Germline V gene sequence: CDR1 DFQATT, CDR2 SNEGSKA (reference sequence). Germline trimming cut 3 bases from V and 2 bases from J; bases unmatched to any gene: 6. The CDR3 has 15 residues. In nucleotides, the CDR3 is TGCAGTGCTAGTCAAAGCGGGGGAGCCTACAATGAGCAGTTCTTC. Amino acid sequence: CSASQSGGAYNEQFF.

This clonotype was observed many times. The chain recombines TRBV12-3 or TRBV12-4 with TRBJ1-5, with 9 bases matching TRBD1. J lost 6 bases, V lost 4 bases, and 4 bases had no gene match. The CDR3 is made up of 14 amino acids. In DNA form, the CDR3 reads TGTGCCAGCAGTTCCACAGGGGGCTTTCAGCCCCAGCATTTT. It encodes CASSSTGGFQPQHF.

This clonotype came up a few times. The J gene is TRBJ2-7, the V gene TRBV27; TRBD2 might be the D (6 bases). The V gene's germline CDR1 is MNHEY and CDR2 SMNVEV (reference sequence). This CDR3 contains 15 residues. Trimming removed 5 bases at V and 2 bases at J, with 16 bases between. Written as DNA, the CDR3 is TGTGCCAGCAGTAGATTAGCCGGGGGTACCTACGAGCAGTACTTC. Translated: CASSRLAGGTYEQYF.

The chain's CDR3 is CASSPDGGPLMHEQFF. CDR3 bases: TGTGCCAGCAGCCCGGACGGGGGCCCGCTTATGCATGAGCAGTTCTTC. The chain couples TRBV7-9 to TRBJ2-1; D may be TRBD1 or TRBD2 (6 bases each). Germline V gene data show CDR1 as SEHNR and CDR2 as FQNEAQ (reference sequence). The CDR3 has 16 residues. V lost 5 bases and J 8 bases, leaving 22 bases between the germline ends. Based on the CDR3 plus reference TRBV7-9 and TRBJ2-1, the full variable domain is DTGVSQNPRHKITKRGQNVTFRCDPISEHNRLYWYRQTLGQGPEFLTYFQNEAQLEKSRLLSDRFSAERPKGSFSTLEIQRTEQGDSAMYLCASSPDGGPLMHEQFFGPGTRLTVL.

This clonotype turned up a few times. The rearrangement links TRBV29-1 to TRBJ2-7; D assignment may be TRBD1 or TRBD2 (6 bases each). The CDR3 spans 12 residues. Trimming removed 7 bases at V and 1 base at J, with 11 bases between. Germline V gene lookup returns CDR1 SQVTM and CDR2 ANQGSEA. The CDR3 coding sequence is TGCAGCGCCGGAGGGGGGTCCTACGAGCAGTACTTC. Protein product: CSAGGGSYEQYF.

The rearrangement joins TRBV6-1 to TRBJ1-5; the D is unclear. The germline gives CDR1 MNHNS, CDR2 SASEGT. Deletions cut 0 bases from V and 6 bases from J, with 9 bases between. The CDR3 totals 14 residues. CDR3 region: CASSEAFRGQPQHF. The CDR3 nucleotides read TGTGCCAGCAGTGAAGCATTCCGGGGTCAGCCCCAGCATTTT.

The chain has TRBV12-3 or TRBV12-4 and TRBJ2-4; unclear D gene. Trimming pared 7 bases from V and 3 bases from J, leaving 13 bases between. This CDR3 region has 14 residues. CDR3 amino acids: CASKSRHSKNIQYF. In DNA, the CDR3 is TGTGCCAGCAAGTCCCGGCACAGCAAAAACATTCAGTACTTC.

This clonotype was picked up a small number of times. This sequence joins TRBV12-3 or TRBV12-4 and TRBJ1-2; D remains unclear. Trimming cost V 7 bases and J 5 bases, with 14 bases left between them. This CDR3 spans 13 amino acids. As DNA, the CDR3 is TGTGCCAGCACCCAATTGGATCCGTATGGCTACACCTTC. It specifies CASTQLDPYGYTF.

In its sample, this clonotype was seen a few times. This rearrangement joins TRBV20-1 to TRBJ1-4, with TRBD1 matching over 9 bases. This CDR3 is built from 15 residues. V lost 6 bases to trimming and J lost 4 bases; unmatched junction nucleotides: 9. Germline CDR1 and CDR2: DFQATT and SNEGSKA (reference sequence). The CDR3: CSALTQGAINEKLFF. CDR3 in DNA: TGCAGTGCCCTAACACAGGGGGCCATTAATGAAAAACTGTTTTTT.

This clonotype was counted between two and nine times. The chain recombines TRBV20-1 with TRBJ2-6; tentatively, D is TRBD1 (6 bases). Per germline, CDR1 DFQATT and CDR2 SNEGSKA (reference sequence). The length of the CDR3 is 16 residues. V lost 3 bases to trimming and J lost 1 base, with 13 bases between them. CDR3 amino acids: CSASSRGGSGANVLTF. CDR3 sequence (DNA): TGCAGTGCTAGCAGCAGGGGTGGGTCTGGGGCCAACGTCCTGACTTTC.

This clonotype showed up many times. V and J are TRBV9 and TRBJ2-5; 10 bases line up with TRBD2. The germline gives CDR1 SGDLS, CDR2 YYNGEE. The length of the CDR3 is 15 residues. V gave up 4 bases and J gave up 4 bases; unmatched junction bases: 7. The CDR3 bases are TGTGCCAGCAGCTCGGGACTAGCGTCTGGAGAGACCCAGTACTTC. Residues: CASSSGLASGETQYF.